Included here is one T cell receptor beta chain sequence, with context. Its specificity is not known. This sample is drawn from a study of blood T cells in healthy people across ages. Findings of the study overall: The donors' CMV status was not determined, possibly confounding changes in expanded clonotypes.

Alongside a J-beta primer mix, a sample-barcoded 5' primer served in a second PCR lasting 7 to 11 cycles. MiXCR, run by TCRdb on the 5' RACE reads, gives a single entry per CDR3 protein. The repertoire consists of 550,000 to 750,000 distinct CDR3 sequences, with about 21% occurring once and the leading ten covering approximately 3.7%. Germline values: CDR1 SEHNR, CDR2 FQNEAQ (reference sequence). The CDR3 is 17 residues long. V lost 5 bases and J 0 bases, leaving 14 bases between the germline ends. The TCR was taken from a man between 65 and 85 years old in good health. This chain connects TRBV7-9 to TRBJ2-6, with D hard to call. The material sequenced was blood. For the CDR3, the DNA is TGTGCCAGCAGCCCGCATTTTTTTGACTCTGGGGCCAACGTCCTGACTTTC. Its protein is CASSPHFFDSGANVLTF.